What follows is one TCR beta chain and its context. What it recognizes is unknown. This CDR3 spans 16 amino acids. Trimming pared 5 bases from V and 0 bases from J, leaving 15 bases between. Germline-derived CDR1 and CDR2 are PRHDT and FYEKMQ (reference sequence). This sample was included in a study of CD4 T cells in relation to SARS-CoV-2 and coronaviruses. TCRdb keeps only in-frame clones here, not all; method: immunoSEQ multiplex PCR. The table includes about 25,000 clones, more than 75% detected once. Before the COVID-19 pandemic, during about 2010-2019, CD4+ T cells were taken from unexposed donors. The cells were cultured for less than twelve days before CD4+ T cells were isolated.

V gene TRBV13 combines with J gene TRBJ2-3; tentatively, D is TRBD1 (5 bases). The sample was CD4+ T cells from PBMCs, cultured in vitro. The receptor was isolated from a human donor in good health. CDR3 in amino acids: CASSLTRGASTDTQYF. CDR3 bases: TGTGCCAGCAGCCTCACCCGTGGGGCTAGCACAGATACGCAGTATTTT.